Reported below is one TCR beta chain. This record belongs to a study of PD-L1 blockade in urothelial cancer. As for the study in general: Of some 30 patients, around 25 were males with bladder-origin urothelial cancer.

Clones were sequenced by immunoSEQ multiplex PCR, and TCRdb holds only the in-frame ones, with some missing. The sample has roughly 90,000 clones; roughly 90% are singletons. This CDR3 region has 15 residues. CDR1 is ENHRY, CDR2 SYGVKD, per germline. V lost 0 bases, J lost 8 bases, and 8 bases stayed unmatched. The sequence came from a man in his sixties with urothelial cancer. The J gene is TRBJ1-1, the V gene TRBV10-3; the match to TRBD1 covers 8 bases. Specimen: PBMCs, collected around atezolizumab (anti-PD-L1) treatment. As DNA, the CDR3 is TGTGCCATCAGTGAGTCGTCTTCCCGACAGGGGGAAGCTTTCTTT. Its protein product is CAISESSSRQGEAFF.